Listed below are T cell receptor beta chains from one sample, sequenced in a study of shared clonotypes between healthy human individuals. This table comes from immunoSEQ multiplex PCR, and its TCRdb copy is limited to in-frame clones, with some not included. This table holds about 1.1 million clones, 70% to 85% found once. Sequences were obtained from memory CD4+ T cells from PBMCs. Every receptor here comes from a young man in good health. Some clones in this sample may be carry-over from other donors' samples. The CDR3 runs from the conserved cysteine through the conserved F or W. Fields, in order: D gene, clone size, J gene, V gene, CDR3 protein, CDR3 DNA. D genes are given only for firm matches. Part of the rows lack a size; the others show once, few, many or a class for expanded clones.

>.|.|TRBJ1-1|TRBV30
CAWRGLDSRMNTEAFF
TGTGCCTGGAGGGGTCTTGACAGCCGCATGAACACTGAAGCTTTCTTT
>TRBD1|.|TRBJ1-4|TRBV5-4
CASSGGQGARISEKLFF
TGTGCCAGCAGCGGGGGACAGGGGGCCAGGATTTCGGAAAAACTGTTTTTT
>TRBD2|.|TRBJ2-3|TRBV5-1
CASGRTRTDTQYF
TGCGCCAGCGGACGGACTAGAACAGATACGCAGTATTTT
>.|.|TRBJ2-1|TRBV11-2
CASSLQPGAGDEQFF
TGTGCCAGCAGCTTACAACCAGGGGCGGGTGATGAGCAGTTCTTC
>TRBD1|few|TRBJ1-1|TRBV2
CASRPEGAAEAFF
TGTGCCAGCAGGCCCGAGGGGGCGGCTGAAGCTTTCTTT
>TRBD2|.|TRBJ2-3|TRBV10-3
CAISSGLAGATDTQYF
TGTGCCATCAGTTCGGGACTAGCGGGAGCAACAGATACGCAGTATTTT
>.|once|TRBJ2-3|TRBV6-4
CASSDWVHTDTQYF
TGTGCCAGCAGTGACTGGGTACACACAGATACGCAGTATTTT
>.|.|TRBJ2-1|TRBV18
CASSPPSLNEQFF
TGTGCCAGCTCACCTCCCTCCCTCAATGAGCAGTTCTTC
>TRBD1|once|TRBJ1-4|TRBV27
CASSGQGALFRGNEKLFF
TGTGCCAGCAGTGGACAGGGGGCGTTATTTCGTGGTAATGAAAAACTGTTTTTT
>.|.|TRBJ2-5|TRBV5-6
CASSWIGQPARETQYF
TGTGCCAGCAGCTGGATTGGACAGCCCGCGAGAGAGACCCAGTACTTC
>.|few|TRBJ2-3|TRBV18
CASSLQPGVETDTQYF
TGTGCCAGCTCACTCCAGCCTGGGGTAGAAACAGATACGCAGTATTTT
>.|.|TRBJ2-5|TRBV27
CASSFRGQETQYF
TGTGCCAGCAGTTTCAGAGGCCAAGAGACCCAGTACTTC
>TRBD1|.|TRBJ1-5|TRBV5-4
CASSRVQGGNQPQHF
TGCGCCAGCAGCCGAGTACAGGGGGGCAATCAGCCCCAGCATTTT
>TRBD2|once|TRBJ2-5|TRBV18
CASSPSGSSRQETQYF
TGTGCCAGCTCACCTAGCGGGAGTTCAAGGCAAGAGACCCAGTACTTC
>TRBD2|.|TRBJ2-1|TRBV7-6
CASSLLAGVGNEQFF
TGTGCCAGCAGCCTCCTAGCGGGGGTGGGTAATGAGCAGTTCTTC
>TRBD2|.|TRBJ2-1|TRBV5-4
CASRMGGSNNEQFF
TGTGCCAGCAGAATGGGAGGGTCCAACAATGAGCAGTTCTTC
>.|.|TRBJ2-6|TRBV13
CASSFWNSGANVLTF
TGTGCCAGCAGCTTCTGGAACTCTGGGGCCAACGTCCTGACTTTC
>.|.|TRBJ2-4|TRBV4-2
CASSQESPIPARPKNIQYF
TGTGCCAGCAGCCAAGAATCGCCGATCCCTGCCCGACCCAAAAACATTCAGTACTTC
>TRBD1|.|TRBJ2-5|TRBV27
CASSSLLTGTGLKLETQYF
TGTGCCAGCAGTTCCCTCCTTACCGGGACAGGGCTTAAGTTGGAGACCCAGTACTTC
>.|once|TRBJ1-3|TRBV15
CATSGGQSSGNTIYF
TGTGCCACCAGCGGTGGACAGAGCTCTGGAAACACCATATATTTT
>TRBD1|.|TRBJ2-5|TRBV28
CASSPPGQGRETQYF
TGTGCCAGCAGTCCCCCGGGACAGGGGCGGGAGACCCAGTACTTC
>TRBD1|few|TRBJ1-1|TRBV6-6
CASSYPGTGHTEAFF
TGTGCCAGCAGTTACCCCGGGACAGGGCACACTGAAGCTTTCTTT
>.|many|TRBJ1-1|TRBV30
CAWSASQVRRGSDTEAFF
TGTGCCTGGAGTGCCTCCCAGGTCCGACGGGGATCGGACACTGAAGCTTTCTTT
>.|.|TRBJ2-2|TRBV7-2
CASSLVVVNTGELFF
TGTGCCAGCAGCTTAGTTGTGGTGAACACCGGGGAGCTGTTTTTT
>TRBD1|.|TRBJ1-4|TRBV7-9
CASTGQGAVTNEKLFF
TGTGCCAGCACTGGACAGGGGGCGGTGACTAATGAAAAACTGTTTTTT
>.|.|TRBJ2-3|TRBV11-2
CASSPTPGGTDTQYF
TGTGCCAGCAGCCCCACCCCGGGAGGCACAGATACGCAGTATTTT
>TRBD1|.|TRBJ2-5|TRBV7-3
CASSRDREETQYF
TGTGCCAGCAGCAGGGACAGGGAAGAGACCCAGTACTTC
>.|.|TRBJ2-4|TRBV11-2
CASSLVPNIQYF
TGTGCCAGCAGCTTAGTGCCCAACATTCAGTACTTC
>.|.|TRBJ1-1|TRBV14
CASSQGEGRAFF
TGTGCCAGCAGCCAAGGTGAGGGTAGGGCTTTCTTT
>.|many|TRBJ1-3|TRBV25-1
CASSDSGNTIYF
TGTGCCAGCAGTGACTCTGGAAACACCATATATTTT
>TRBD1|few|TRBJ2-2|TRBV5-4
CASSRDDRGFDGELFF
TGTGCCAGCAGCCGGGATGACAGGGGATTCGACGGGGAGCTGTTTTTT
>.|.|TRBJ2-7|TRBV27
CASRTIGDYEQYF
TGTGCCAGCCGGACGATTGGAGACTACGAGCAGTACTTC
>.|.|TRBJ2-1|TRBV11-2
CASSLKGATLGNEQFF
TGTGCCAGCAGCCTAAAAGGGGCCACCCTGGGAAATGAGCAGTTCTTC
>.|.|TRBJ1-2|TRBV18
CASSSGNYGYTF
TGTGCCAGCTCATCAGGGAACTATGGCTACACCTTC
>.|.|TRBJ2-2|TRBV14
CASRLTVAGELFF
TGTGCCAGCAGACTGACAGTAGCCGGGGAGCTGTTTTTT
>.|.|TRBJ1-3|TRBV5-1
CASSLVPGGGNSGNTIYF
TGCGCCAGCAGCTTGGTTCCTGGGGGAGGGAACTCTGGAAACACCATATATTTT
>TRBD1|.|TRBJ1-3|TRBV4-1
CASSRLGTASGNTIYF
TGCGCCAGCAGCCGACTAGGGACAGCCTCTGGAAACACCATATATTTT
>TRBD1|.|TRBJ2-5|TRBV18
CASSPDRVQETQYF
TGTGCCAGCTCACCCGACAGGGTGCAAGAGACCCAGTACTTC
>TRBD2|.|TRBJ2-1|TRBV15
CATSRAPTSEDEQFF
TGTGCCACCAGCAGAGCGCCGACTAGCGAAGATGAGCAGTTCTTC
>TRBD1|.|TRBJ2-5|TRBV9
CASSVQGGDETQYF
TGTGCCAGCAGCGTCCAAGGGGGCGATGAGACCCAGTACTTC
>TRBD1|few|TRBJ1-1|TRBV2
CASRVRQGNTEAFF
TGTGCCAGCAGAGTACGACAGGGTAACACTGAAGCTTTCTTT
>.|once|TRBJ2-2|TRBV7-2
CASSLTTGGELFF
TGTGCCAGCAGCTTAACTACTGGAGGGGAGCTGTTTTTT
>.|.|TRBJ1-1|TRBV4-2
CASSQDFRGLAEAFF
TGTGCCAGCAGCCAAGATTTTAGAGGGCTCGCTGAAGCTTTCTTT
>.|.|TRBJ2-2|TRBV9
CASSPGLGGTGELFF
TGTGCCAGCAGCCCAGGACTAGGGGGTACCGGGGAGCTGTTTTTT
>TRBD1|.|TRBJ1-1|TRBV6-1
CASRDRGFTEAFF
TGTGCCAGCAGAGACAGGGGATTCACTGAAGCTTTCTTT
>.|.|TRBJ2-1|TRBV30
CAWSGGPNEQFF
TGTGCCTGGAGTGGGGGACCCAATGAGCAGTTCTTC
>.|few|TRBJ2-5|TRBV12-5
CASGPNRGETQYF
TGTGCTAGTGGTCCTAATCGAGGGGAGACCCAGTACTTC
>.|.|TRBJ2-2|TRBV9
CASSVRGGHTGELFF
TGTGCCAGCAGCGTGAGAGGGGGACACACCGGGGAGCTGTTTTTT
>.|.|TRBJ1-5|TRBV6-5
CASKQGNQPQHF
TGTGCCAGCAAACAGGGAAATCAGCCCCAGCATTTT
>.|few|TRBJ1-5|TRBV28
CVISSGGGNQPQHF
TGTGTCATTTCGAGCGGCGGCGGAAATCAGCCCCAGCATTTT
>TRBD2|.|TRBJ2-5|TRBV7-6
CASSPHGGGGRQETQYF
TGTGCCAGCAGCCCCCATGGGGGGGGAGGGCGTCAAGAGACCCAGTACTTC
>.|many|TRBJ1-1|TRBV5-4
CASSFGISGEAFF
TGTGCCAGCAGCTTCGGGATTTCGGGTGAAGCTTTCTTT
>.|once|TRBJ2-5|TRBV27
CASRRMGLHQETQYF
TGTGCCAGCAGACGGATGGGACTGCACCAAGAGACCCAGTACTTC
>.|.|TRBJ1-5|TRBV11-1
CASSKYNQPQHF
TGTGCCAGCAGCAAATATAATCAGCCCCAGCATTTT
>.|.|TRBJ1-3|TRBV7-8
CASQRSSGNTIYF
TGTGCCAGCCAGCGGAGCTCTGGAAACACCATATATTTT
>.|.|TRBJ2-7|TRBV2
CASSEDGSPYEQYF
TGTGCCAGCAGTGAAGACGGGTCTCCCTACGAGCAGTACTTC
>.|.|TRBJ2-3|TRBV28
CASRATDTQYF
TGTGCCAGCAGGGCCACAGATACGCAGTATTTT
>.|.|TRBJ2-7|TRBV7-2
CASSLRASYEQYF
TGTGCCAGCAGCCTCCGGGCGTCCTACGAGCAGTACTTC
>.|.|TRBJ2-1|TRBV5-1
CASSLGSGVYNEQFF
TGCGCCAGCAGCTTGGGTAGCGGAGTTTACAATGAGCAGTTCTTC